This record looks at one T cell receptor (beta chain) sequence and its context. In the original analysis: Estimates of nucleated cell counts were drawn from the amplification of reference gene primers. Assay: immunoSEQ multiplex PCR; the TCRdb copy retains only in-frame clones and omits some. V and J calls and clone size are those listed in that table; D and trimming were worked out from the DNA. The sample comprises fewer than 250,000 clones, around 82% of which are singletons, and about 4.8% rests with the top ten. The record originates from a study of blood T cell repertoires in COVID-19. Study-level background: Sites across the United States, Italy and Spain contributed samples from acute and convalescent COVID-19.

The CDR3 contains 15 residues. From germline, CDR1 is SEHNR and CDR2 FQNEAQ (reference sequence). Trimming cost V 5 bases and J 2 bases; bases outside gene matches: 5. The chain employs TRBV7-9 and TRBJ1-3; 8 nucleotides agree with TRBD1. Sequencing was performed on peripheral blood. The TCR was taken from a woman aged 70 to 79 with acute or convalescent COVID-19. The CDR3 here is CASSPRTGTGNTIYF. The CDR3 coding sequence is TGTGCCAGCAGCCCACGGACAGGGACTGGAAACACCATATATTTT.